The 5 T cell receptor beta chains below were found in one sample sequenced in a study of identical twins (dated by TCRdb to about 2016). Library construction relied on 5' RACE. The sample was run on an Illumina HiSeq 2000. TCRdb reran the public reads through fastp at Q25 and MiXCR, keeping productive beta chains. Each entry is one CDR3 protein sequence, shown with its most common DNA and genes. The sample table shows around 960,000 distinct CDR3 sequences, and roughly an eighth are seen once. Of the sample, around 1.5% is held by the ten largest clones. These data also featured in a second study, about yellow fever vaccine responses in identical twins.

Sequenced: PBMCs. Receptors originate from a woman between 18 and 29 years old in good health.

This clonotype has just a few counts. The J gene is TRBJ2-3, the V gene TRBV14; 8 bases are a match to TRBD1. The junction had 7 bases not matched to a gene; V was cut back by 0 bases and J by 2 bases. Germline V lookup: CDR1 SGHDN, CDR2 FVKESK. This CDR3 region has 17 residues. CDR3 amino acids: CASSQDRLDRDTDTQYF. CDR3 DNA sequence: TGTGCCAGCAGCCAAGATCGTTTGGACAGGGACACAGATACGCAGTATTTT.

This clonotype came up many times. The rearrangement uses TRBV20-1 and TRBJ2-5, with 10 bases lining up with TRBD2. Unmatched junction bases numbered 6, after V lost 3 bases and J lost 5 bases. This CDR3 is 14 amino acids long. Germline V lookup: CDR1 DFQATT, CDR2 SNEGSKA (reference sequence). The CDR3 here is CSARASGRGETQYF. The CDR3 bases are TGCAGTGCTAGGGCTAGCGGGAGAGGGGAGACCCAGTACTTC.

The genes are TRBV6-2 or TRBV6-3 and TRBJ2-5; 10 positions agree with TRBD2. The germline V gene encodes CDR1 MNHEY and CDR2 SVGEGT. This CDR3 region has 16 residues. V dropped 6 bases and J dropped 4; count of bases not matched to a gene: 11. For the CDR3, the DNA is TGTGCCAGCAGGCCCGAAGCGGGGGGGCCTCGAGAGACCCAGTACTTC. Translated, it gives CASRPEAGGPRETQYF.

This clonotype has a handful of counts. CDR3 sequence (DNA): TGTGCCAGCAAATTGACTAGGGACTCCTACGAGCAGTACGTC. Its translation: CASKLTRDSYEQYV. The rearrangement uses TRBV6-1 and TRBJ2-7; tentative D call: TRBD2 (6 bases). This CDR3 is 14 amino acids long. V was pared by 7 bases and J by 0 bases, with 13 bases between. CDR1 MNHNS and CDR2 SASEGT come from the germline V gene.

This clonotype came up a few times. V usage is TRBV20-1 and J usage is TRBJ2-1; 12 nucleotides match TRBD2. J lost 9 bases, V lost 3 bases, and 6 bases had no gene match. Looked up from germline, CDR1 is DFQATT and CDR2 is SNEGSKA (reference sequence). The CDR3 loop spans 14 amino acids. CDR3 amino acids: CSARASGGVGEQFF. The CDR3 bases are TGCAGTGCTAGGGCTAGCGGGGGGGTAGGTGAGCAGTTCTTC.